The sequence of this TCR beta chain was determined in a study of Ad26.COV2.S vaccination and SARS-CoV-2 variants (dated by TCRdb to the early 2020s). Looking at the study overall: Donors in the vaccine arm were drawn from COV1001, a phase I-IIa trial of Ad26.COV2.S in healthy adults that was multicentre, randomized, double-blind and placebo-controlled. Ad26.COV2.S was given intramuscularly at 5x10^10 or 1x10^11 viral particles, as a single shot or as two shots 56 days apart. Sequencing of the TCRbeta repertoire served to evaluate the specificity and breadth of SARS-CoV-2-reactive T cell receptors following Ad26.COV2.S vaccination. Blinding of investigators to trial group allocation was maintained during experiments and outcome assessment. Trial participants were randomized into five groups of five, in which low-dose or high-dose Ad26.COV2.S was given once or twice, or placebo was given on both occasions. The TCR-sequenced set comprised approximately 32 samples: some 19 Ad26.COV2.S vaccine recipients, 5 placebo recipients and 8 SARS-CoV-2 convalescent individuals. Study-wide conclusions, independent of this receptor: Ad26.COV2.S recipients had higher spike-specific TCR breadth than placebo recipients (P = 0.0014). The study lacked the statistical power to compare responses across vaccine doses or regimens. After vaccination, spike-specific CD8+ and CD4+ T cell responses were reported to show substantial breadth. Non-spike TCR breadth was comparable between vaccine and placebo recipients, consistent with the vaccine containing only spike. The authors noted that the TCR breadth and depth analyses may have underestimated total T cell responses.

The immunoSEQ Assay was the method used to sequence TCRbeta CDR3 regions. After extraction, genomic DNA underwent amplification by bias-controlled multiplex PCR, followed by high-throughput sequencing. Per the authors' processing: To quantify the absolute abundance of each unique TCRbeta CDR3 region, sequences were collapsed and filtered. Usable DNA was measured by amplifying reference genes present in all nucleated cells, and TCRbeta template counts were normalized to that usable DNA to estimate T cell fraction. Repertoire TCRs were annotated as SARS-CoV-2-specific when V gene, CDR3 amino acid sequence and J gene were exactly matched to a known reactive TCR set. The reference SARS-CoV-2 TCR set was obtained from MIRA and was filtered for enrichment in COVID-19-positive ImmuneCODE repertoires, whereby public or cross-reactive TCRs were removed. Using the MIRA antigens, annotated TCRs were further analysed by specific ORF or by position within an ORF. Depth was the summed frequency of annotated unique rearrangements, while breadth was defined as annotated unique rearrangements over total unique productive rearrangements. Two-sided Wilcoxon rank-sum tests were applied when comparing TCR breadth between groups. Entries here come from immuneACCESS through TCRdb and include only in-frame sequences with V and J called. Some clones fail to appear in such tables; in the studies checked, an unresolved V gene covers under half of the shortfall, and the cause of the remainder is unknown. V and J calls and clone size are those listed in that table; D and trimming were worked out from the DNA. This sample has roughly 680,000 clones in its table, and 89% of those were observed once. Roughly 1.5% of the sample is taken by the ten largest.

As regards this clone: Its target antigen remains unknown. No per-base quality is available; no much larger clone lies one base away.

Sample treatment or condition, as interpreted from the label and publication: around 19 received Ad26.COV2.S at low or high dose, single or two shots; about 5 received placebo; per-sample allocation not given. For vaccine and placebo recipients, repertoires were sequenced using samples collected on day 63 after the first injection. Between 29 July and 7 August 2020, Cohort 1b enrolled about two dozen adults aged 18-55 years at one site in Boston, USA. As a vaccine, Ad26.COV2.S was a replication-incompetent adenovirus type 26 vector that expressed a prefusion-stabilized SARS-CoV-2 spike protein derived from the original Wuhan strain. This specimen consisted of peripheral blood, obtained in a trial of Ad26.COV2.S vaccine versus placebo. This receptor was identified in a person between 18 and 65 years old who received the Ad26.COV2.S COVID-19 vaccine or a placebo.

For the CDR3, the sequence is CASSLIAGNTEAFF. The nucleotide sequence reads as follows: TGTGCCAGCAGCTTAATTGCGGGGAACACTGAAGCTTTCTTT. The receptor chain draws on TRBV7-3 and TRBJ1-1, with no D gene named confidently. The cysteine opens and the phenylalanine closes a CDR3 of 14 amino acids. Just CDR3 DNA is preserved here, 42 bases in frame from base 1. From a lookup of the germline V gene, CDR1 and CDR2 are SGHTA and FQGTGA. The V end loses 1 base and the J end loses 1 base, and a stretch of 7 bases separates them.